Listed below are T cell receptor beta chains from one sample, sequenced in a study of blood T cell repertoires in COVID-19. Data came from immunoSEQ multiplex PCR; TCRdb stores just in-frame clones and leaves some out. The sample includes roughly 67,000 clones, around 83% of them seen just once. Input material: peripheral blood. These TCRs come from a woman aged 55-70 years with acute or convalescent COVID-19. Each CDR3 is given with its conserved first and last residue.

>TRBV5-4|TRBJ1-2
CASSSGGRSSYGYTF
>TRBV27|TRBJ2-7
CASSSDRVAYEQYF
>TRBV5-1|TRBJ1-2
CASSLAGQGTSGYTF
>TRBV5-4|TRBJ1-1
CASRRDRGSTEAFF
>TRBV11-2|TRBJ2-5
CASSLDLGAGGMTQYF
>TRBV4-2|TRBJ2-2
CASSQASAGTGELFF
>TRBV3-1/TRBV3-2|TRBJ2-7
CASSQGQGGYEQYF
>TRBV4-2|TRBJ1-1
CASSQVEVRQGLNTEAFF
>TRBV10-3|TRBJ1-1
CAIRGGGGGTEAFF
>TRBV2|TRBJ1-5
CASSGTGGPFSNQPQHF
>TRBV4-1|TRBJ1-2
CASSPTAGRQSDGYTF
>TRBV4-2|TRBJ2-4
CASSRDLQNIQYF
>TRBV4-1|TRBJ2-7
CASSQGTSGGYEQYF
>TRBV24-1|TRBJ2-3
CATSGRGSADTQYF
>TRBV5-1|TRBJ2-7
CASSFTLTLDRPYEQYF
>TRBV19|TRBJ1-5
CASSYQGFSGNQPQHF
>TRBV12-3/TRBV12-4|TRBJ1-1
CASRQGSTEAFF
>TRBV11-2|TRBJ1-4
CASSLQGATNEKLFF
>TRBV29-1|TRBJ2-2
CSVNVGGLNTGELFF
>TRBV13|TRBJ1-2
CASSLDRDTRLGGYTF
>TRBV24-1|TRBJ2-3
CATSPSPGGLAGSTDTQYF
>TRBV10-2|TRBJ1-6
CASRTGDSPLHF
>TRBV2|TRBJ1-2
CASRETGFYGYTF
>TRBV11-1|TRBJ1-2
CASSQGQRTYGYTF
>TRBV7-7|TRBJ2-1
CASSLGATSSNEQFF
>TRBV2|TRBJ1-4
CASSYGQFEKLFF
>TRBV4-2|TRBJ1-5
CASSQGSGDSQPQHF
>TRBV11-2|TRBJ1-4
CASSLSTAFNEKLFF
>TRBV7-3|TRBJ1-1
CASSLTGTGWGTEAFF
>TRBV5-6|TRBJ1-2
CASSLGQGVSYGYTF
>TRBV5-1|TRBJ2-2
CASSLPQGSTGELFF
>TRBV18|TRBJ2-2
CASSLQGADTGELFF
>TRBV11-3|TRBJ2-1
CASSLSSGGGLNNEQFF
>TRBV19|TRBJ1-4
CASSIARISTNEKLFF
>TRBV20-1|TRBJ1-2
CSITGASGYTF
>TRBV6-1|TRBJ1-3
CASSEGRLSYGNTIYF
>TRBV3-1/TRBV3-2|TRBJ1-5
CASSSRDRTSNQPQHF
>TRBV29-1|TRBJ1-1
CSPEEAREAFF
>TRBV6-2/TRBV6-3|TRBJ1-2
CASSLARGYGYTF
>TRBV15|TRBJ1-3
CATSRDKGSGNTIYF
>TRBV3-1/TRBV3-2|TRBJ1-1
CASSQGSGGIGEAFF
>TRBV4-1|TRBJ2-1
CASSQDKDSLLQFF
>TRBV7-3|TRBJ1-3
CASSPTGSGNTIYF
>TRBV18|TRBJ2-5
CASSPNTGGQETQYF